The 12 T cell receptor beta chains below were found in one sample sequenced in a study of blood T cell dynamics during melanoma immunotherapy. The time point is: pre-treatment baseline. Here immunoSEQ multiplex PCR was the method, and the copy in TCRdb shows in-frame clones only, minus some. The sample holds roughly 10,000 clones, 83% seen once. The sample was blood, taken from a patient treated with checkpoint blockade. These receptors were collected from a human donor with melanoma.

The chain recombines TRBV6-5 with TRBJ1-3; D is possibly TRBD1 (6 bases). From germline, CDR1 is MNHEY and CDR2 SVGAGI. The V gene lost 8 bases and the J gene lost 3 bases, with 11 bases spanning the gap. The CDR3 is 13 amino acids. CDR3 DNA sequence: TGTGCCAGCCAAGGGGGATTTGGAAACACCATATATTTT. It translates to CASQGGFGNTIYF.

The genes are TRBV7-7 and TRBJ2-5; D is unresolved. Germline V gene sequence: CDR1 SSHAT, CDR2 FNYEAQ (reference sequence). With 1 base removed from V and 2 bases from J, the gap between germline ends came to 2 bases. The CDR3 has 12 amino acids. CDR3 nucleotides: TGTGCCAGCAGCTTAGGACAAGAGACCCAGTACTTC. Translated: CASSLGQETQYF.

The CDR3 sequence is CASSYRDSGDGYTF. In DNA, the CDR3 is TGCGCCAGCAGTTACAGGGACAGTGGGGATGGCTACACCTTC. The chain combines TRBV5-1 with TRBJ1-2, with TRBD1 matching over 7 bases. The J segment lost 6 bases and the V segment lost 5 bases, leaving 10 bases of the junction unmatched. CDR1 is SGHRS, CDR2 YFSETQ, per germline. This CDR3 region has 14 residues.

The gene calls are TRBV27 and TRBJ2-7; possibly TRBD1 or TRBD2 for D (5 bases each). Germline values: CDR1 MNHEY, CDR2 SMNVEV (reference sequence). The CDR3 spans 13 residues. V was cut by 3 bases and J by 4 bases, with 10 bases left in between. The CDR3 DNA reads TGTGCCAGCAGTTTGGGACCGCAATACGAGCAGTACTTC. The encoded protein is CASSLGPQYEQYF.

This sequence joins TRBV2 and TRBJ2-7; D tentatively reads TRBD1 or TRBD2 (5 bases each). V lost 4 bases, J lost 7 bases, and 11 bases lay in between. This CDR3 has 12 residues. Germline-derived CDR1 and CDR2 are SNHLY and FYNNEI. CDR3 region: CASSAGYREQYF. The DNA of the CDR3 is TGTGCCAGCAGTGCGGGGTACAGGGAGCAGTACTTC.

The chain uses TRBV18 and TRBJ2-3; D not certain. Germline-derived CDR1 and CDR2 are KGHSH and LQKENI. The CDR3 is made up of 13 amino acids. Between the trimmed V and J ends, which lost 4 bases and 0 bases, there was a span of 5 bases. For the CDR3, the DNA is TGTGCCAGCTCACAAACTAGCACAGATACGCAGTATTTT. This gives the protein CASSQTSTDTQYF.

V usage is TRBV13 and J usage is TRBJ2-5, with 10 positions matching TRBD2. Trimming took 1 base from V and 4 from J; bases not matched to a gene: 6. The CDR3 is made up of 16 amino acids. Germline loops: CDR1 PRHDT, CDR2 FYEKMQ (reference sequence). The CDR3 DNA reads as TGTGCCAGCAGCTTAGACCTAGCGGGGGCGGTAGAGACCCAGTACTTC. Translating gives CASSLDLAGAVETQYF.

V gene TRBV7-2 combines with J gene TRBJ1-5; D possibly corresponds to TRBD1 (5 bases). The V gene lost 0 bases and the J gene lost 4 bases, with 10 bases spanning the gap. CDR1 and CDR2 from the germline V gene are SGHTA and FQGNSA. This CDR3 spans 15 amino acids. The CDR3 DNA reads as TGTGCCAGCAGCTTAGCAGGGGTTGAAAATCAGCCCCAGCATTTT. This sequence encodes CASSLAGVENQPQHF. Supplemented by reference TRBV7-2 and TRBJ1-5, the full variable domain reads GAGVSQSPSNKVTEKGKDVELRCDPISGHTALYWYRQSLGQGLEFLIYFQGNSAPDKSGLPSDRFSAERTGGSVSTLTIQRTQQEDSAVYLCASSLAGVENQPQHFGDGTRLSIL.

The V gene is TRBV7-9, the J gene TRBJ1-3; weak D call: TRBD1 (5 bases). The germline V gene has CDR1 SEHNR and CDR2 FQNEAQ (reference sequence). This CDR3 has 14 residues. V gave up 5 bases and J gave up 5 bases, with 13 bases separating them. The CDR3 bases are TGTGCCAGCAGCCCGACGGGGACGCGAAACACCATATATTTT. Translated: CASSPTGTRNTIYF. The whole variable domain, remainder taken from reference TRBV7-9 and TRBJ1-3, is DTGVSQNPRHKITKRGQNVTFRCDPISEHNRLYWYRQTLGQGPEFLTYFQNEAQLEKSRLLSDRFSAERPKGSFSTLEIQRTEQGDSAMYLCASSPTGTRNTIYFGEGSWLTVV.

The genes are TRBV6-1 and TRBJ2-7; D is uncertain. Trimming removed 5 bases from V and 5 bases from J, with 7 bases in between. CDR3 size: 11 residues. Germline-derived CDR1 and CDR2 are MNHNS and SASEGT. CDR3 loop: CASSPRNEQYF. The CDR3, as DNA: TGTGCCAGCAGTCCCCGTAACGAGCAGTACTTC.

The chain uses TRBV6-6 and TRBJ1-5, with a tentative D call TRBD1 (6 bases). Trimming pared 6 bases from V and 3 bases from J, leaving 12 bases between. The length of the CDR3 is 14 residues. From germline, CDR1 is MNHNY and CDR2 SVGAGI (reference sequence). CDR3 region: CASSYRVDNQPQHF. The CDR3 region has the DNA TGTGCCAGCAGCTACAGGGTAGACAATCAGCCCCAGCATTTT.

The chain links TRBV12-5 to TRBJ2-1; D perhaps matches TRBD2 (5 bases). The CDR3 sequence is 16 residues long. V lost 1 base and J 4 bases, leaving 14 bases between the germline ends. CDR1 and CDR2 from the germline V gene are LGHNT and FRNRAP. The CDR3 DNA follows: TGTGCTAGTGGTTTGGGGGTAGCGTACAATTACAATGAGCAGTTCTTC. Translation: CASGLGVAYNYNEQFF.